Listed below are T cell receptor beta chains from one sample, sequenced in a study of blood T cell repertoires in COVID-19. Generated by immunoSEQ multiplex PCR, the TCRdb table keeps only in-frame clones and is missing some. The sample has 75,000 to 95,000 clones; under 90% are singletons. Sequenced sample: peripheral blood. The receptors here all came from a human donor in a cohort sampled during active COVID-19. CDR3s include the opening cysteine and the closing phenylalanine or tryptophan. The order of the fields is D gene, V gene, clone size, J gene, CDR3 protein, CDR3 DNA. The D gene is left open where the match is weak. Clone size is given for some rows only: seen once, a few or many times, or a class if the clone is expanded.

>-|TRBV30|-|TRBJ1-3
CAWSQIKGNTIYF
TGTGCCTGGAGTCAGATCAAGGGAAACACCATATATTTT
>TRBD1|TRBV24-1|-|TRBJ2-3
CATSEGRRDRNTQYF
TGTGCCACCAGTGAGGGCCGGCGGGACAGGAATACGCAGTATTTT
>TRBD1|TRBV4-3|-|TRBJ1-2
CASSPRDRRGYTF
TGCGCCAGCAGCCCCCGGGACAGGAGGGGCTACACCTTC
>TRBD2|TRBV3-1/TRBV3-2|-|TRBJ2-7
CASSQVGGSGSGEQYF
TGTGCCAGCAGCCAAGTCGGCGGGAGTGGTTCGGGCGAGCAGTACTTC
>-|TRBV4-2|-|TRBJ2-7
CASSQGSAPIRTYEQYF
TGTGCCAGCAGCCAAGGATCTGCGCCTATAAGAACCTACGAGCAGTACTTC
>-|TRBV5-1|-|TRBJ1-1
CASSLDGMNTEAFF
TGCGCCAGCAGCTTGGACGGGATGAACACTGAAGCTTTCTTT
>-|TRBV2|-|TRBJ1-4
CASSGQVGQALGRLFF
TGTGCCAGCAGTGGACAGGTGGGGCAGGCTCTAGGAAGACTGTTTTTT
>-|TRBV7-9|-|TRBJ1-2
CASSLVVDSGGYTF
TGTGCCAGCAGCTTAGTCGTAGATTCGGGTGGCTACACCTTC
>-|TRBV5-6|-|TRBJ1-4
CASSEVPQGEGKLFF
TGTGCCAGCAGCGAGGTGCCACAGGGAGAAGGAAAACTGTTTTTT
>TRBD1|TRBV30|-|TRBJ1-3
CACPRGLGGNTIYF
TGTGCCTGCCCCAGGGGGCTGGGTGGAAACACCATATATTTT
>TRBD2|TRBV27|-|TRBJ2-2
CASSQSGANTGELFF
TGTGCCAGCAGCCAGAGCGGGGCGAACACCGGGGAGCTGTTTTTT
>-|TRBV18|-|TRBJ1-4
CASSPRKGNEKLFF
TGTGCCAGCTCACCGCGGAAGGGGAATGAAAAACTGTTTTTT
>TRBD2|TRBV7-9|-|TRBJ2-3
CASSSLAGATDTQYF
TGTGCCAGCAGCTCCCTAGCGGGGGCCACAGATACGCAGTATTTT
>TRBD1|TRBV12-5|-|TRBJ2-7
CASGTRQGSGEQYF
TGTGCTAGTGGCACCCGACAGGGATCTGGCGAGCAGTACTTC
>-|TRBV5-8|once|TRBJ1-6
CASSLGLGTPRDSPLHF
TGTGCCAGCAGCTTGGGGCTCGGGACACCGAGAGATTCACCCCTCCACTTT
>-|TRBV4-3|-|TRBJ1-4
CASSQDAGGGGEKLFF
TGCGCCAGCAGCCAAGATGCTGGGGGCGGTGGTGAAAAACTGTTTTTT
>-|TRBV5-6|-|TRBJ2-7
CASSLEYISYEQYF
TGTGCCAGCAGCTTGGAGTACATCTCCTACGAGCAGTACTTC
>-|TRBV19|-|TRBJ2-7
CASSFQGGHEQYF
TGTGCCAGTAGTTTCCAGGGTGGCCACGAGCAGTACTTC
>-|TRBV7-9|-|TRBJ2-1
CASSLGAGAYNEQFF
TGTGCCAGCAGCTTGGGGGCAGGGGCCTACAATGAGCAGTTCTTC
>-|TRBV27|-|TRBJ1-6
CASSLQANSPLHF
TGTGCCAGCAGTTTACAGGCAAATTCACCCCTCCACTTT
>TRBD1|TRBV14|-|TRBJ1-2
CASSPWTGLNYGYTF
TGTGCCAGCAGCCCCTGGACAGGGCTAAACTATGGCTACACCTTC
>-|TRBV11-2|-|TRBJ2-7
CASSQNSYEQYF
TGTGCCAGCAGCCAGAACTCCTACGAGCAGTACTTC
>-|TRBV3-1/TRBV3-2|-|TRBJ1-4
CASSQSRRQVNEKLFF
TGTGCCAGCAGCCAATCGCGGAGACAGGTTAATGAAAAACTGTTTTTT
>TRBD1|TRBV5-4|-|TRBJ2-3
CASSPGQSSTDTQYF
TGTGCCAGCAGCCCGGGACAGTCTAGCACAGATACGCAGTATTTT
>TRBD2|TRBV4-3|-|TRBJ2-1
CASSQDPLAGGYNEQFF
TGCGCCAGCAGCCAGGATCCACTAGCGGGAGGGTACAATGAGCAGTTCTTC
>TRBD2|TRBV4-3|-|TRBJ2-3
CASSQDLAGGLDTQYF
TGCGCCAGCAGCCAAGATTTAGCGGGGGGCCTCGATACGCAGTATTTT
>-|TRBV5-1|-|TRBJ2-5
CTSKPPAGETQYF
TGCACCAGCAAACCCCCGGCAGGCGAGACCCAGTACTTC
>-|TRBV28|-|TRBJ1-2
CASSHPDMNYGYTF
TGTGCCAGCAGTCACCCAGATATGAACTATGGCTACACCTTC
>TRBD2|TRBV9|-|TRBJ2-5
CASSAGLAGGETQYF
TGTGCCAGCAGCGCCGGACTAGCGGGAGGAGAGACCCAGTACTTC
>TRBD2|TRBV6-5|-|TRBJ2-5
CASSYGLGGAQETQYF
TGTGCCAGCAGTTACGGACTCGGGGGGGCTCAAGAGACCCAGTACTTC
>TRBD1|TRBV3-1/TRBV3-2|-|TRBJ2-5
CASSRPDRAEETQYF
TGTGCCAGCAGCCGTCCGGACAGGGCAGAAGAGACCCAGTACTTC
>-|TRBV6-5|-|TRBJ1-4
CASSLRAGGGEKLFF
TGTGCCAGCAGCCTACGGGCCGGGGGGGGTGAAAAACTGTTTTTT
>TRBD1|TRBV19|once|TRBJ2-7
CASSVGQGFEQYF
TGTGCCAGTAGTGTCGGACAGGGGTTCGAGCAGTACTTC
>TRBD1|TRBV11-2|-|TRBJ1-1
CASSLAGTAVGTEAFF
TGTGCCAGCAGCTTAGCCGGGACAGCCGTAGGGACTGAAGCTTTCTTT
>TRBD1|TRBV16|-|TRBJ2-7
CASSLSGTAHYEQYF
TGTGCCAGCAGCCTATCGGGGACAGCACATTACGAGCAGTACTTC
>TRBD2|TRBV19|-|TRBJ2-2
CASSLTSGRTGELFF
TGTGCCAGTAGTTTGACTAGCGGGAGGACCGGGGAGCTGTTTTTT
>-|TRBV6-5|-|TRBJ2-1
CASTQGREKGNEQFF
TGTGCCAGCACCCAGGGGCGGGAGAAAGGCAATGAGCAGTTCTTC
>-|TRBV6-5|-|TRBJ2-5
CASRVQARETQYF
TGTGCCAGCAGGGTACAGGCTCGAGAGACCCAGTACTTC
>-|TRBV15|-|TRBJ2-7
CATSRDLSGEQYF
TGTGCCACCAGCAGAGATCTGAGCGGGGAGCAGTACTTC
>TRBD1|TRBV7-2|-|TRBJ1-6
CASSFLGTGYSPLHF
TGTGCCAGCAGCTTTCTCGGGACAGGGTATTCACCCCTCCACTTT
>TRBD1|TRBV9|-|TRBJ2-2
CASSDSRGLNTGELFF
TGTGCCAGCAGCGATTCGAGGGGGCTTAACACCGGGGAGCTGTTTTTT
>-|TRBV7-9|-|TRBJ2-7
CASSSTGTPYEQYF
TGTGCCAGCAGCTCCACCGGGACACCCTACGAGCAGTACTTC
>-|TRBV12-3/TRBV12-4|-|TRBJ1-2
CASSPTANYGYTF
TGTGCCAGCAGTCCGACTGCTAACTATGGCTACACCTTC
>-|TRBV9|-|TRBJ2-1
CASSPEQFF
TGTGCCAGCAGCCCAGAGCAGTTCTTC
>TRBD1|TRBV7-2|-|TRBJ2-2
CASSQGQGKRTGELFF
TGTGCCAGCAGCCAGGGACAGGGGAAGCGGACCGGGGAGCTGTTTTTT
>TRBD1|TRBV5-1|-|TRBJ2-3
CASSLWGQGGPDTQYF
TGCGCCAGCAGCTTGTGGGGACAGGGTGGGCCAGATACGCAGTATTTT
>TRBD2|TRBV9|-|TRBJ2-3
CASSVPRTSGSTDTQYF
TGTGCCAGCAGCGTACCAAGGACTAGCGGGAGCACAGATACGCAGTATTTT
>TRBD1|TRBV7-2|-|TRBJ2-5
CASSSRTGQETQYF
TGTGCCAGCAGCTCGCGGACAGGCCAAGAGACCCAGTACTTC
>TRBD2|TRBV4-1|-|TRBJ2-5
CASSSRGGWETQYF
TGCGCCAGCAGCTCGCGGGGAGGGTGGGAGACCCAGTACTTC
>-|TRBV12-3/TRBV12-4|-|TRBJ1-1
CASSLRIGGEAFF
TGTGCCAGCAGCTTAAGGATCGGGGGAGAAGCTTTCTTT
>-|TRBV5-6|-|TRBJ1-2
CASSADQGLYGYTF
TGTGCCAGCAGCGCCGACCAGGGTCTCTATGGCTACACCTTC